This TCR beta chain was identified in a study of blood T cell repertoires in COVID-19. Trimming removed 6 bases from V and 2 bases from J, with 9 bases in between. The CDR3 extends over 13 amino acids. CDR1 is LNHDA, CDR2 SQIVND, per germline (reference sequence). Clones were sequenced by immunoSEQ multiplex PCR, and TCRdb holds only the in-frame ones, with some missing. The profile covers 300,000 to 400,000 clones, with approximately 88% appearing a single time and over 0.9% taken by the ten largest. What was sequenced was PBMCs or T cells enriched from blood (not recorded which). The source of this sequence is a woman in her thirties with acute COVID-19. The rearrangement uses TRBV19 and TRBJ2-3; a weak D match, TRBD1 (5 bases). CDR3 loop: CASRTALTDTQYF. The CDR3 DNA follows: TGTGCCAGTAGGACAGCGCTCACAGATACGCAGTATTTT.